This TCR beta chain stems from a study of shared clonotypes between healthy human individuals. Study-level results: Memory subsets generally showed lower estimated richness than naive subsets. The sole specimen, blood, was sampled, and tissue repertoires likely differ.

Only in-frame clones appear in the TCRdb table, and some are missing; sequencing was by immunoSEQ multiplex PCR. The sample carries about 580,000 clones, roughly 98% recorded once. With regard to this clone: Its antigen remains unknown.

Naive CD8 cells comprised CD45RO-negative, CCR7-positively selected cells, excluding terminally differentiated effector memory CD45RA+ cells. Germline V gives CDR1 SNHLY, CDR2 FYNNEI. There are 12 residues in the CDR3. The V end was cut by 8 bases, the J end by 2 bases, with 10 bases between. Specimen: naive CD8+ T cells sorted from blood. The chain carries TRBV2 and TRBJ2-7; perhaps TRBD2 as D (5 bases). The receptor comes from a young man in good health. CDR3 nucleotides: TGTGCCAGCGTGAAGGGAGCCTACGAGCAGTACTTC. Amino acids: CASVKGAYEQYF.